This entry describes one TCR beta chain. Germline CDR1 reads LNHDA; CDR2 reads SQIVND (reference sequence). V lost 1 base and J 0 bases, leaving 13 bases between the germline ends. The CDR3 spans 16 residues. The study recruited people aged roughly 18 to 100 years across around 24 US areas. Participant reports of clinical history set cohort assignment. Recovery among Cohort 3 donors was established by two negative PCRs, clearance, or symptom resolution. As handled by the study authors: Counts of nucleated cells, estimated from reference gene primer amplification, were obtained. Method: immunoSEQ multiplex PCR; TCRdb's copy keeps in-frame clones and lacks some. The V and J calls and the clone size are those of that table, but D and trimming were determined from the DNA. Of about 300,000 clones in the sample, 85% to 90% were seen once. These data originate in a study of blood T cell repertoires in COVID-19.

The sequence derives from a man younger than 40 who had recovered from COVID-19. The material sequenced was PBMCs or T cells enriched from blood (not recorded which). The chain carries TRBV19 and TRBJ2-7; a possible D gene is TRBD2 (5 bases). DNA for the CDR3: TGTGCCAGTAGTATAGGACACGGAACTAGCTCCTACGAGCAGTACTTC. Amino acids: CASSIGHGTSSYEQYF.